This passage covers 7 T cell receptor beta chains from one sample sequenced in a study of CD4 T cells in lung cancer. Assay: immunoSEQ multiplex PCR; the TCRdb copy retains only in-frame clones and omits some. The top ten hold 15% of the sample, which has approximately 11,000 clones, around 69% seen once. From the same resection, lung tissue at least 3 cm from the malignant lesion was taken. The sequenced material came from normal lung tissue taken away from the tumor. The receptors here all came from a man in his sixties with non-small cell lung cancer.

V usage is TRBV27 and J usage is TRBJ1-5; D remains ambiguous. V gave up 4 bases and J gave up 3 bases, with 10 bases separating them. This CDR3 contains 14 residues. The germline CDR1 and CDR2 sequences are MNHEY and SMNVEV (reference sequence). Here the CDR3 DNA reads TGTGCCAGCAGTTCAAAAAGAGACAATCAGCCCCAGCATTTT. It yields the protein CASSSKRDNQPQHF.

V is TRBV19 and J is TRBJ1-5, with TRBD1 matching over 12 bases. Germline V gene sequence: CDR1 LNHDA, CDR2 SQIVND (reference sequence). This CDR3 comprises 20 residues. Losses at the gene ends were 5 bases for V and 2 bases for J; bases not matched to a gene: 16. The CDR3 DNA reads TGTGCCAGTAGTCCGGTACTACCGGGACAGGGGGCGATTGGCAATCAGCCCCAGCATTTT. It encodes CASSPVLPGQGAIGNQPQHF.

The chain uses TRBV27 and TRBJ2-2; D call uncertain. V lost 3 bases, J lost 2 bases, and 4 bases lay in between. From germline, CDR1 is MNHEY and CDR2 SMNVEV (reference sequence). The CDR3 contains 13 residues. The CDR3 here is CASSFPNTGELFF. The CDR3 DNA reads as TGTGCCAGCAGTTTCCCTAACACCGGGGAGCTGTTTTTT.

The chain recombines TRBV5-4 with TRBJ1-2; D call uncertain. Germline V CDR1 and CDR2: SGHNT, YYREEE (reference sequence). V shed 5 bases and J shed 8 bases, with 19 bases lying between them. This CDR3 is built from 14 residues. CDR3 coding DNA: TGTGCCAGCAGTCTCTCCTCAGATCTTATGGGCTACACCTTC. It translates to CASSLSSDLMGYTF.

J is TRBJ2-1 and V is TRBV7-9, with TRBD1 identical over 8 bases. The CDR3 extends over 14 amino acids. CDR1 SEHNR and CDR2 FQNEAQ come from the germline V gene (reference sequence). V was pared by 2 bases and J by 10 bases, with 7 bases of the junction left unmatched. The CDR3 DNA is TGTGCCAGCAGCTTACTGCAGGGGGCTGACGAGCAGTTCTTC. Translated: CASSLLQGADEQFF.

This clone is medium-sized by share. The V call is TRBV5-5, the J call TRBJ1-4, with TRBD1 identical over 10 bases. With V trimmed by 0 bases and J by 8 bases, 4 bases remained unmatched. Germline values: CDR1 SGHKS, CDR2 YYEKEE (reference sequence). The length of the CDR3 is 15 residues. The CDR3 spells CASSLEGQGYEKLFF. The CDR3 region has the DNA TGTGCCAGCAGCTTGGAGGGACAGGGGTACGAAAAACTGTTTTTT.

The rearrangement uses TRBV4-1 and TRBJ2-5, with 12 bases identical to TRBD2. This CDR3 comprises 14 residues. Germline CDR1 MGHRA, CDR2 YSYEKL. Trimming took 7 bases from V and 4 from J; bases not matched to a gene: 4. The CDR3 sequence: CASNVGLAGETQYF. CDR3 nucleotides: TGCGCCAGCAACGTGGGACTAGCGGGAGAGACCCAGTACTTC.